The 23 T cell receptor beta chains given below trace back to one sample, sequenced in a study of CD8 T cells in Susac syndrome. A quantity of about 0.5 to 1 ug RNA underwent reverse transcription using random hexamers. TCRdb analysed the immunoSEQ multiplex PCR reads with MiXCR anew, one entry per CDR3 protein. Of roughly 160,000 distinct CDR3 sequences listed, approximately 94% are singletons. The specimen was CD4+ T cells from PBMCs. The receptors were gathered from a human donor with Susac syndrome.

CDR3 protein: CASRWGPSGEQYF. The CDR3 DNA reads as TGTGCCAGCAGGTGGGGGCCCTCGGGGGAGCAGTACTTC. The gene calls are TRBV12-3 or TRBV12-4 and TRBJ2-7; maybe TRBD1 (6 bases). With 6 bases removed from V and 7 bases from J, the gap between germline ends came to 16 bases. The CDR3 sequence is 13 residues long.

The rearrangement uses TRBV4-3 and TRBJ1-6, with D unresolved. The V gene's germline CDR1 is LGHNA and CDR2 YSLEER. There are 16 residues in the CDR3. V was cut by 3 bases and J by 6 bases, with 15 bases left in between. The CDR3 loop is CASSQSPGAINSPLHF. The CDR3 DNA reads TGCGCCAGCAGCCAGAGCCCGGGAGCGATTAATTCACCCCTCCACTTT.

The V and J genes are TRBV25-1 and TRBJ2-4, with no clear D. V was trimmed by 3 bases and J by 9 bases, leaving 12 bases between them. Germline V CDR1 and CDR2: MGHDK, SYGVNS. This CDR3 contains 13 residues. The CDR3 loop is CASSEQDKGIQYF. DNA of the CDR3: TGTGCCAGCAGTGAGCAGGATAAGGGCATTCAGTACTTC.

About this clonotype: Sequence at one end of the junction differs from germline and may be a read error. The V gene is TRBV7-7, the J gene TRBJ1-1; no clear D gene. There are 13 residues in the CDR3. Germline CDR1 is SSHAT and CDR2 is FNYEAQ (reference sequence). DNA of the CDR3: TGTGCTAGCAGCTTAGCTTGGGGCACTGAAGCTTTCTTT. Protein sequence: CASSLAWGTEAFF. Full variable domain (missing parts from reference TRBV7-7 and TRBJ1-1): GAGVSQSPRYKVTKRGQDVTLRCDPISSHATLYWYQQALGQGPEFLTYFNYEAQPDKSGLPSDRFSAERPEGSISTLTIQRTEQRDSAMYRCASSLAWGTEAFFGQGTRLTVV.

This chain uses TRBV29-1 with TRBJ2-3, with TRBD1 as a possible D gene (6 bases). The germline V gene has CDR1 SQVTM and CDR2 ANQGSEA. The CDR3 is 15 residues long. V lost 6 bases and J 2 bases, leaving 18 bases between the germline ends. CDR3 sequence reads: CSVQRGGQPTDTQYF. The CDR3 DNA follows: TGCAGCGTCCAGCGTGGGGGCCAGCCCACAGATACGCAGTATTTT.

V gene TRBV28 combines with J gene TRBJ2-7; D gene uncertain. Deletions cut 2 bases from V and 0 bases from J, with 11 bases between. The CDR3 extends over 15 amino acids. CDR1 is MDHEN and CDR2 is SYDVKM in the germline V gene. The CDR3 spells CASSLKVPGSYEQYF. The CDR3 DNA sequence: TGTGCCAGCAGTTTAAAAGTCCCCGGCTCCTACGAGCAGTACTTC. Full variable domain (outside the CDR3, taken from reference TRBV28 and TRBJ2-7): DVKVTQSSRYLVKRTGEKVFLECVQDMDHENMFWYRQDPGLGLRLIYFSYDVKMKEKGDIPEGYSVSREKKERFSLILESASTNQTSMYLCASSLKVPGSYEQYFGPGTRLTVT.

This chain connects TRBV18 to TRBJ2-1; the D is unclear. Germline CDR1 KGHSH, CDR2 LQKENI. The CDR3 sequence is 12 residues long. The ends were cut back, 3 bases at V and 8 bases at J, with 8 bases in the middle. The CDR3 loop is CASSPTIHEQFF. In DNA form, the CDR3 reads TGTGCCAGCTCACCCACTATACATGAGCAGTTCTTC.

V and J are TRBV6-6 and TRBJ1-1; D possibly corresponds to TRBD1 (5 bases). There are 14 residues in the CDR3. V shed 10 bases and J shed 0 bases, with 15 bases lying between them. Germline V gene data show CDR1 as MNHNY and CDR2 as SVGAGI (reference sequence). The CDR3 coding sequence is TGTGCCACCGCCGATAGGGGCATGAACACTGAAGCTTTCTTT. Protein product: CATADRGMNTEAFF.

The chain has TRBV6-6 and TRBJ1-1, with D uncertain. The germline CDR1 and CDR2 sequences are MNHNY and SVGAGI (reference sequence). The CDR3 spans 15 residues. V dropped 5 bases and J dropped 0 bases, with 13 bases sitting between them. CDR3 coding DNA: TGTGCCAGCAGTCCCGGTTTTGAGGTGAACACTGAAGCTTTCTTT. Translated, it gives CASSPGFEVNTEAFF.

The V and J genes are TRBV28 and TRBJ2-1; the D is unclear. CDR3 size: 12 residues. CDR1 and CDR2 (germline): MDHEN, SYDVKM. The V end was cut by 6 bases, the J end by 4 bases, with 7 bases between. Here the CDR3 DNA reads TGTGCCAGCAGGCCAGATTACAATGAGCAGTTCTTC. Protein sequence: CASRPDYNEQFF.

V usage is TRBV28 and J usage is TRBJ2-7, with D possibly being TRBD1 or TRBD2 (7 bases each). The V and J ends lost 5 bases and 3 bases respectively, with 17 bases between them. CDR1 MDHEN and CDR2 SYDVKM come from the germline V gene. The CDR3 covers 15 residues. CDR3 DNA sequence: TGTGCCAGCAGTCTCCGGGACAGCGGGGACTACGAGCAGTACTTC. Encoded protein: CASSLRDSGDYEQYF.

The chain couples TRBV7-2 to TRBJ2-1; D unclear. V was clipped by 0 bases and J by 9 bases, with 21 bases between them. This CDR3 has 17 amino acids. Germline CDR1 and CDR2: SGHTA and FQGNSA. CDR3: CASSLAVLRTRASEQFF. The CDR3 region has the DNA TGTGCCAGCAGCTTAGCAGTACTGCGGACCCGGGCGAGTGAGCAGTTCTTC.

The rearrangement uses TRBV29-1 and TRBJ2-7, with D perhaps matching TRBD1 (5 bases). Germline assignment: CDR1 SQVTM and CDR2 ANQGSEA. The CDR3 is 15 amino acids. With 7 bases removed from V and 0 bases from J, the gap between germline ends came to 19 bases. This chain's CDR3 is CSGLGWGSLSYEQYF. The CDR3 bases are TGCAGCGGTCTTGGCTGGGGCAGTCTCTCCTACGAGCAGTACTTC.

The V and J genes are TRBV20-1 and TRBJ2-5, with 7 nucleotides matching TRBD2. The CDR3 is 15 amino acids. CDR1 and CDR2 (germline): DFQATT, SNEGSKA (reference sequence). The junction had 10 bases not matched to a gene; V was cut back by 0 bases and J by 6 bases. The CDR3 loop is CSARDGGEGMKTQYF. CDR3 nucleotides: TGCAGTGCTAGAGATGGGGGGGAGGGTATGAAGACCCAGTACTTC.

The V and J genes are TRBV30 and TRBJ2-2; TRBD2 agrees at 7 bases. The V and J ends lost 2 bases and 3 bases, in that order; junction bases with no gene match: 3. This CDR3 has 14 amino acids. Germline V CDR1 and CDR2: GTSNPN, SVGIG (reference sequence). The CDR3 region has the DNA TGTGCCTGGAGTAGAGGGAGGGACACCGGGGAGCTGTTTTTT. It yields the protein CAWSRGRDTGELFF.

The chain uses TRBV25-1 and TRBJ2-3, with TRBD1 matching 7 bases. The CDR3 runs 16 residues. Germline lookup yields CDR1 MGHDK and CDR2 SYGVNS. V shed 4 bases, J shed 1 base, and the junction held 8 bases outside the gene matches. The CDR3 loop reads CASSAGQAARTDTQYF. The DNA of the CDR3 is TGTGCCAGCAGTGCCGGACAGGCCGCCCGCACAGATACGCAGTATTTT.

The chain joins TRBV5-1 to TRBJ1-2; the D is unclear. The CDR3 runs to 14 residues. CDR1 is SGHRS, CDR2 YFSETQ, per germline. The V end was cut by 0 bases, the J end by 2 bases, with 8 bases between. CDR3 coding DNA: TGCGCCAGCAGCTTGGACAGCGGGAACTATGGCTACACCTTC. The encoded protein is CASSLDSGNYGYTF.

The chain combines TRBV24-1 with TRBJ2-5; D may be TRBD1 (5 bases). Germline V gene data show CDR1 as KGHDR and CDR2 as SFDVKD. The CDR3 runs 13 residues. Trimming left V 4 bases short and J 4 bases short, with 9 bases between. CDR3 loop: CATSDRVLETQYF. In DNA form, the CDR3 reads TGTGCCACCAGTGACAGGGTTTTAGAGACCCAGTACTTC.

The genes are TRBV5-1 and TRBJ2-6; 8 bases map to TRBD1. CDR1 and CDR2 from the germline V gene are SGHRS and YFSETQ. The V segment lost 4 bases and the J segment 0 bases; nucleotides outside the gene matches: 9. The CDR3 runs 18 residues. The CDR3 sequence: CASSPTGDRLSGANVLTF. CDR3 coding DNA: TGCGCCAGCAGCCCGACAGGGGATCGCCTCTCTGGGGCCAACGTCCTGACTTTC. The whole variable domain, remainder taken from reference TRBV5-1 and TRBJ2-6, is KAGVTQTPRYLIKTRGQQVTLSCSPISGHRSVSWYQQTPGQGLQFLFEYFSETQRNKGNFPGRFSGRQFSNSRSEMNVSTLELGDSALYLCASSPTGDRLSGANVLTFGAGSRLTVL.

Only one count was recorded for this clonotype. This chain joins TRBV7-2 and TRBJ2-5; maybe TRBD1 (5 bases). Germline values: CDR1 SGHTA, CDR2 FQGNSA. CDR3 length: 15 amino acids. Trimming stripped 1 base from V and 1 base from J, with 10 bases between. The CDR3, as DNA: TGTGCCAGCAGCTTAGGTGGGGCTCCCCAAGAGACCCAGTACTTC. This translates into CASSLGGAPQETQYF. The full variable domain, with the rest looked up from reference TRBV7-2 and TRBJ2-5, is GAGVSQSPSNKVTEKGKDVELRCDPISGHTALYWYRQSLGQGLEFLIYFQGNSAPDKSGLPSDRFSAERTGGSVSTLTIQRTQQEDSAVYLCASSLGGAPQETQYFGPGTRLLVL.

This rearrangement joins TRBV6-5 to TRBJ2-3; D might be TRBD1 (5 bases). V shed 3 bases and J shed 2 bases, with 18 bases lying between them. Germline V lookup: CDR1 MNHEY, CDR2 SVGAGI. CDR3 length: 17 amino acids. In DNA, the CDR3 is TGTGCCAGCAGTTATCCTGAAGACAGCGCCCCCACAGATACGCAGTATTTT. Protein sequence: CASSYPEDSAPTDTQYF.

V usage is TRBV12-3 or TRBV12-4 and J usage is TRBJ2-7, with D possibly TRBD2 on 6 matching bases. V was pared by 4 bases and J by 7 bases, with 14 bases between. The CDR3 is made up of 13 amino acids. DNA of the CDR3: TGTGCCAGCAGTTCTGGCGGGGCTCGGGAGCAGTACTTC. Protein sequence: CASSSGGAREQYF.

The chain couples TRBV6-5 to TRBJ2-2; D is undetermined. CDR3 length: 13 amino acids. The V gene's germline CDR1 is MNHEY and CDR2 SVGAGI. V lost 2 bases to trimming and J lost 5 bases, with 6 bases between them. The CDR3 reads CASSYRQTGELFF. DNA of the CDR3: TGTGCCAGCAGTTACAGGCAGACCGGGGAGCTGTTTTTT.